A single sample gave rise to the 3 T cell receptor beta chains below, sequenced in a study of spatial heterogeneity in lung cancer. Time point here: sample taken at primary tumor resection. The authors sequenced whole RNA from tumor, nontumor lung or frozen PBMC without sorting. TCRdb itself ran the 5' RACE reads through MiXCR, one entry per CDR3 protein. The sample has tens of thousands of distinct CDR3 sequences, about 20% seen once; the top ten hold about 6.8%. The source material was PBMCs, sampled at surgery. The receptor source for this set is a male donor with early-stage non-small cell lung cancer.

This clonotype was observed a few times. V usage is TRBV21-1 and J usage is TRBJ2-7. TRBV21-1 constitutes a pseudogene. The CDR3 totals 19 residues. The CDR3 coding sequence is TGTGCCAGCAGCAAAGTAACCCCAGTGAGAGCCGGACCCCCCTACGAGCAGTACTTC. Its translation is CASSKVTPVRAGPPYEQYF.

This clonotype was counted between two and nine times. The gene calls are TRBV10-3 and TRBJ2-7; 10 bases agree with TRBD1. The CDR3 runs to 14 residues. J lost 6 bases, V lost 0 bases, and 2 bases had no gene match. CDR1 is ENHRY, CDR2 SYGVKD, per germline. CDR3 in DNA: TGTGCCATCAGTGAGTCAAGGACAGGGGGCGAGCAGTACTTC. Amino acids: CAISESRTGGEQYF.

The CDR3 DNA reads as TGCGCCAGCAGCCAAGATTGGAGCTCTGGAAACACCATATATTTT. Translation: CASSQDWSSGNTIYF. V and J are TRBV4-3 and TRBJ1-3; D is unresolved. CDR3 length: 15 amino acids. CDR1 and CDR2 from the germline V gene are LGHNA and YSLEER. V was clipped by 0 bases and J by 0 bases, with 6 bases between them.